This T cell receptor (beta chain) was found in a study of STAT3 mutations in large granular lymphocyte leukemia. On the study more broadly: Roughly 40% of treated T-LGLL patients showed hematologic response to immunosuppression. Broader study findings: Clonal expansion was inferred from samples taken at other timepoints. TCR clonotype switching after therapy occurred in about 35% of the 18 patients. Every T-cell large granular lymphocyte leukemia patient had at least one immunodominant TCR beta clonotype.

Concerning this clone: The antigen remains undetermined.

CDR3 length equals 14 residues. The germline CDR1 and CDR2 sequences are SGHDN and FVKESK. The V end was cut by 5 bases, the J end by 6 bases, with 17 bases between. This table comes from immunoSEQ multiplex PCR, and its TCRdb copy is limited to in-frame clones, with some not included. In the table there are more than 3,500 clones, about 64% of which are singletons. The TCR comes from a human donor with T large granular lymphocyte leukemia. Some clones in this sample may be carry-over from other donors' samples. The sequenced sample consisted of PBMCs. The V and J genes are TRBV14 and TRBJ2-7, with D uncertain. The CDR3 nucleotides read TGTGCCAGCAGCTCTCGTGGTGGGCTCGGCGAGCAGTACTTC. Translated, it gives CASSSRGGLGEQYF.